This T cell receptor beta chain originates from a study of human T cells and chemical hapten exposure. Study observations and caveats: Sensitizing with DPC caused no change in TCRs above 1 in 1000 frequency. As the donors had alopecia, their immune response may differ from healthy people's. Relative to controls, expanded TCRs formed significantly more large CDR3 similarity clusters.

Stated time point: patch test 2, 6 weeks after DPC sensitization. Treatment given: therapeutic diphenylcyclopropenone sensitization with weekly scalp DPC. It was the library that attached unique molecular identifiers to individual cDNA molecules. TCRdb redid the calling of the RACE reads with MiXCR, one entry per CDR3 protein. Of approximately 82,000 distinct CDR3 sequences listed, around 7% are singletons. Comment on this clonotype: Antigen unknown. A much larger clone lies one base from this, so it may be a read error.

The CDR3 contains 15 residues. Germline CDR1 reads SGHAT; CDR2 reads FQDESV (reference sequence). Trimming removed 5 bases from V and 6 bases from J, with 17 bases in between. The sequence was obtained from a woman aged 25 to 39 with alopecia areata. Some clones in this sample may be carry-over from other donors' samples. Sequenced material: whole blood, taken in connection with sensitization to the hapten diphenylcyclopropenone (DPC). V and J are TRBV11-1 and TRBJ2-1; weak D call: TRBD2 (5 bases). This CDR3 is CASSPGWLALNEQFF. CDR3 DNA: TGTGCCAGCAGCCCGGGGTGGCTGGCTCTCAATGAGCAGTTCTTC.